The 7 T cell receptor beta chains given below trace back to one sample, sequenced in a study of T cell responses to AZD1222 COVID-19 vaccine. Generated by immunoSEQ multiplex PCR, the TCRdb table keeps only in-frame clones and is missing some. The table records some 170,000 clones, around nine tenths of them present only once. Sequenced material: peripheral blood, taken on day 0 of AZD1222 vaccination. These receptors were taken from an adult in good health.

The CDR3 spells CAIKDRDSNYGYTF. The CDR3 DNA reads as TGTGCCATCAAGGACCGAGACTCTAACTATGGCTACACCTTC. This chain links TRBV10-3 with TRBJ1-2; D unclear. V lost 7 bases, J lost 0 bases, and 12 bases lay in between. The CDR3 extends over 14 amino acids. Germline CDR1 ENHRY, CDR2 SYGVKD.

V gene TRBV2 combines with J gene TRBJ2-3; no clear D gene. The CDR3 extends over 13 amino acids. In germline, CDR1 is SNHLY, CDR2 FYNNEI. V shed 4 bases and J shed 3 bases, with 8 bases lying between them. CDR3 sequence (DNA): TGTGCCAGCAGTGTGGGTAGGACAGATACGCAGTATTTT. The encoded protein is CASSVGRTDTQYF. The full variable domain, completed using reference TRBV2 and TRBJ2-3, is EPEVTQTPSHQVTQMGQEVILRCVPISNHLYFYWYRQILGQKVEFLVSFYNNEISEKSEIFDDQFSVERPDGSNFTLKIRSTKLEDSAMYFCASSVGRTDTQYFGPGTRLTVL.

The chain combines TRBV6-1 with TRBJ2-7; D gene ambiguous. Trimming shortened V by 3 bases and J by 8 bases, and 17 bases separated the two germline ends. The CDR3 sequence is 14 residues long. The germline CDR1 and CDR2 sequences are MNHNS and SASEGT. The CDR3 sequence is CASSDDFSLGKQYV. The CDR3, as DNA: TGTGCCAGCAGTGACGACTTCTCCCTCGGAAAGCAGTACGTC.

A word on this clone: A junction end diverges from the germline sequence, so it may reflect a read error. The gene calls are TRBV9 and TRBJ2-5, with D possibly TRBD2 on 6 matching bases. The CDR3 is 16 amino acids. Germline V gene sequence: CDR1 SGDLS, CDR2 YYNGEE. The CDR3 region has the DNA TGTGCCAGCAGCGTAGGCGGACTACCCCTACAAGAGGCCCAGTACTTC. Translation: CASSVGGLPLQEAQYF. Combining the CDR3 with reference TRBV9 and TRBJ2-5 gives the whole variable domain DSGVTQTPKHLITATGQRVTLRCSPRSGDLSVYWYQQSLDQGLQFLIQYYNGEERAKGNILERFSAQQFPDLHSELNLSSLELGDSALYFCASSVGGLPLQEAQYFGPGTRLLVL.

The CDR3 bases are TGTGCCAGCAGCTCTGGTGTGGGGCGTTCACCCCTCCACTTT. Translated: CASSSGVGRSPLHF. The chain links TRBV11-2 to TRBJ1-6; D is perhaps TRBD1 (5 bases). The germline CDR1 and CDR2 sequences are SGHAT and FQNNGV. Trimming took off 4 bases at V and 9 bases at J, with 13 bases between the two ends. CDR3 length equals 14 residues.

This clone has a single count. The V gene is TRBV24-1, the J gene TRBJ2-7; no clear D gene. V lost 2 bases and J lost 2, with 15 bases in between. CDR1 and CDR2 from the germline V gene are KGHDR and SFDVKD. The CDR3 extends over 16 amino acids. The chain's CDR3 is CATSDSRIKNTYEQYF. DNA of the CDR3: TGTGCCACCAGTGATTCTAGGATTAAGAATACCTACGAGCAGTACTTC.

The genes are TRBV28 and TRBJ1-1; a possible D gene is TRBD1 (6 bases). Between the trimmed V and J ends, which lost 2 bases and 0 bases, there was a span of 16 bases. Germline V gene lookup returns CDR1 MDHEN and CDR2 SYDVKM. The CDR3 contains 17 residues. CDR3 DNA sequence: TGTGCCAGCAGTTTACCGCAACAGGGTTCGATGAACACTGAAGCTTTCTTT. This encodes CASSLPQQGSMNTEAFF. The full variable domain, in which reference TRBV28 and TRBJ1-1 provide the parts outside the CDR3, is DVKVTQSSRYLVKRTGEKVFLECVQDMDHENMFWYRQDPGLGLRLIYFSYDVKMKEKGDIPEGYSVSREKKERFSLILESASTNQTSMYLCASSLPQQGSMNTEAFFGQGTRLTVV.